A selection of T cell receptor beta chains follows, all from one sample in a study of T cells in narcolepsy. This table comes from immunoSEQ multiplex PCR, and its TCRdb copy is limited to in-frame clones, with some not included. The sample consists of 20,000 to 30,000 clones, roughly 85% of them appearing once. The specimen was memory (CD45RA-) CD4+ T cells from blood. The source of these receptors is a human donor in good health. CDR3s include the opening cysteine and the closing phenylalanine or tryptophan. Size tells how often a clone was seen (once, few, many) or the class of an expanded clone, and some rows leave it out.

v_call: TRBV7-9; clone_size: .; j_call: TRBJ2-7; cdr3_aa: CASSFSQGAYEQYF
v_call: TRBV30; clone_size: .; j_call: TRBJ2-3; cdr3_aa: CACIIADTQYF
v_call: TRBV18; clone_size: .; j_call: TRBJ2-3; cdr3_aa: CASSPSPGQGERTDTQYF
v_call: TRBV19; clone_size: .; j_call: TRBJ1-2; cdr3_aa: CASSIGVSGYTF
v_call: TRBV20-1; clone_size: .; j_call: TRBJ1-5; cdr3_aa: CSASHGSAQHF
v_call: TRBV15; clone_size: .; j_call: TRBJ2-1; cdr3_aa: CATSRDRGTLSSYNEQFF
v_call: TRBV7-2; clone_size: .; j_call: TRBJ1-2; cdr3_aa: CASSSVGNYGYTF
v_call: TRBV4-2; clone_size: .; j_call: TRBJ2-5; cdr3_aa: CASSSRTGGLETQYF
v_call: TRBV21-1; clone_size: .; j_call: TRBJ1-1; cdr3_aa: CASSKEGQGEDTEAFF
v_call: TRBV7-2; clone_size: .; j_call: TRBJ2-1; cdr3_aa: CASRSFGQGPYNEQFF
v_call: TRBV5-1; clone_size: .; j_call: TRBJ1-5; cdr3_aa: CASSTGDSNQPQHF
v_call: TRBV28; clone_size: .; j_call: TRBJ2-5; cdr3_aa: CASSFAGLAEETQYF
v_call: TRBV7-2; clone_size: .; j_call: TRBJ2-1; cdr3_aa: CASSATYYNEQFF
v_call: TRBV2; clone_size: .; j_call: TRBJ1-2; cdr3_aa: CASNLATAVGYTF
v_call: TRBV18; clone_size: .; j_call: TRBJ2-1; cdr3_aa: CASSPASGPNEQFF
v_call: TRBV6-5; clone_size: .; j_call: TRBJ2-3; cdr3_aa: CASSPRPIVDTQYF
v_call: TRBV6-5; clone_size: .; j_call: TRBJ2-1; cdr3_aa: CASRRRDEQFF
v_call: TRBV30; clone_size: .; j_call: TRBJ1-2; cdr3_aa: CAWSVLPPGEGYTF
v_call: TRBV5-1; clone_size: .; j_call: TRBJ2-2; cdr3_aa: CASSGAATTGELFF
v_call: TRBV2; clone_size: .; j_call: TRBJ1-2; cdr3_aa: CASNPNRVVRGYGYTF
v_call: TRBV6-1; clone_size: .; j_call: TRBJ2-7; cdr3_aa: CAIRGDSSYEQYF
v_call: TRBV15; clone_size: .; j_call: TRBJ2-3; cdr3_aa: CATSRDPPGTGRTDTQYF
v_call: TRBV7-8; clone_size: .; j_call: TRBJ2-1; cdr3_aa: CASSPRVLAGGPGSYNEQFF
v_call: TRBV28; clone_size: .; j_call: TRBJ2-7; cdr3_aa: CATKDYPTDEQYF
v_call: TRBV9; clone_size: .; j_call: TRBJ2-7; cdr3_aa: CASSVGLLTTYEQYF
v_call: TRBV27; clone_size: .; j_call: TRBJ2-6; cdr3_aa: CASSLKGSGANVLTF
v_call: TRBV12-5; clone_size: .; j_call: TRBJ1-6; cdr3_aa: CASGLYPTPPYNSPLHF
v_call: TRBV27; clone_size: .; j_call: TRBJ2-6; cdr3_aa: CASRVTGANVLTF
v_call: TRBV2; clone_size: .; j_call: TRBJ2-3; cdr3_aa: CASSPRGTGGVTDTQYF
v_call: TRBV19; clone_size: .; j_call: TRBJ2-3; cdr3_aa: CASNRWGTDTQYF
v_call: TRBV27; clone_size: .; j_call: TRBJ1-5; cdr3_aa: CASSSDRGRDQPQHF
v_call: TRBV4-3; clone_size: .; j_call: TRBJ2-3; cdr3_aa: CASSPRAQGTDTQYF
v_call: TRBV19; clone_size: .; j_call: TRBJ2-1; cdr3_aa: CASSKGLALEQFF
v_call: TRBV2; clone_size: few; j_call: TRBJ1-2; cdr3_aa: CASSAFRDRGNGYTF
v_call: TRBV7-9; clone_size: .; j_call: TRBJ2-7; cdr3_aa: CASSQVGDRDEQYF
v_call: TRBV5-1; clone_size: few; j_call: TRBJ2-5; cdr3_aa: CASFGRAEGTQYF
v_call: TRBV9; clone_size: .; j_call: TRBJ1-3; cdr3_aa: CASSVEVTGWLSGNTIYF
v_call: TRBV29-1; clone_size: .; j_call: TRBJ2-5; cdr3_aa: CSVGAAGGRETQYF
v_call: TRBV15; clone_size: .; j_call: TRBJ2-1; cdr3_aa: CATSRGRGQYNEQFF
v_call: TRBV20-1; clone_size: .; j_call: TRBJ2-7; cdr3_aa: CSARGMGEQYF
v_call: TRBV19; clone_size: .; j_call: TRBJ2-2; cdr3_aa: CASSRAGTNTGELFF
v_call: TRBV6-6; clone_size: .; j_call: TRBJ2-5; cdr3_aa: CAGGEADGETQYF
v_call: TRBV6-1; clone_size: .; j_call: TRBJ1-1; cdr3_aa: CASILSGGSTEAFF
v_call: TRBV4-1; clone_size: .; j_call: TRBJ2-7; cdr3_aa: CASSPGPLVRDEQYF
v_call: TRBV7-2; clone_size: .; j_call: TRBJ2-2; cdr3_aa: CASSLAVGNTGELFF
v_call: TRBV10-1; clone_size: once; j_call: TRBJ1-5; cdr3_aa: CASSAISWDQPQHF
v_call: TRBV14; clone_size: .; j_call: TRBJ2-1; cdr3_aa: CASSLGLAGGLVGQFF
v_call: TRBV5-8; clone_size: .; j_call: TRBJ2-1; cdr3_aa: CASSLAGTSVNEQFF
v_call: TRBV7-2; clone_size: .; j_call: TRBJ1-1; cdr3_aa: CASSLGRFTEAFF
v_call: TRBV6-5; clone_size: .; j_call: TRBJ2-7; cdr3_aa: CASSLGPTYEQYF
v_call: TRBV27; clone_size: .; j_call: TRBJ1-1; cdr3_aa: CASRHTPGGSEAFF
v_call: TRBV7-8; clone_size: few; j_call: TRBJ2-1; cdr3_aa: CASSLDFGEQFF
v_call: TRBV28; clone_size: .; j_call: TRBJ1-4; cdr3_aa: CATLRDEKLFF
v_call: TRBV28; clone_size: .; j_call: TRBJ2-1; cdr3_aa: CASTQGGGYNEQFF
v_call: TRBV6-1; clone_size: once; j_call: TRBJ1-3; cdr3_aa: CASSEAQGGYTIYF